The 9 T cell receptor beta chains reported below all come from one sample, sequenced in a study of T cells in Graves' hyperthyroidism and ophthalmopathy (dated by TCRdb to 2018 to 2020). Receptor amplification or capture employed multiplex PCR. The instrument given in TCRdb is Illumina HiSeq 2000. Amplification of TCR beta CDR3 regions was carried out from RNA transcripts. A first-round RT-PCR of the TCR CDR3 used the HTBI primer set with the Qiagen OneStep RT-PCR kit. Using fastp trimming at Q25 and MiXCR clonotype assembly, TCRdb reanalyzed the public sequencing data and kept in-frame beta chains. Each entry merges the rows of one CDR3 protein and shows their most common DNA and genes. Counted in this sample were 450,000 to 700,000 distinct CDR3 sequences; roughly 46% of them appeared once. The top ten constitute roughly 19% of the sample. The sequenced sample was peripheral blood or thyroid tissue (not recorded which). Receptors were obtained from an adult woman with Graves' disease, either hyperthyroidism or ophthalmopathy (not recorded which).

This clonotype was observed many times. The chain employs TRBV2 and TRBJ1-2; D perhaps matches TRBD1 (5 bases). CDR3 length: 15 amino acids. CDR1 is SNHLY and CDR2 is FYNNEI in the germline V gene. V lost 4 bases to trimming and J lost 4 bases, with 16 bases between them. In nucleotides, the CDR3 is TGTGCCAGCAGTGTCTTCTCAGACGGGACCTATGGCTACACCTTC. It translates to CASSVFSDGTYGYTF.

In this sample, this clonotype turned up many times. The chain has TRBV4-1 and TRBJ1-4; perhaps TRBD1 as D (5 bases). This CDR3 region has 12 residues. The V end lost 8 bases, the J end lost 5 bases, and 9 bases lay between the germline ends. Germline V gives CDR1 MGHRA, CDR2 YSYEKL. The CDR3 nucleotides are TGCGCCAGCCGTGGGGCGAATGAAAAACTGTTTTTT. Translation: CASRGANEKLFF.

Only one count was recorded for this clonotype. The gene calls are TRBV2 and TRBJ2-5; TRBD2 aligns across 10 bases. In germline, CDR1 is SNHLY, CDR2 FYNNEI. CDR3 size: 15 residues. The J segment lost 5 bases and the V segment lost 3 bases, leaving 6 bases of the junction unmatched. CDR3 residues: CASSEPSGSGETQYF. DNA for the CDR3: TGTGCCAGCAGTGAGCCTAGCGGGAGTGGGGAGACCCAGTACTTC.

This clonotype was observed at least ten times. The chain joins TRBV4-1 to TRBJ1-4; TRBD1 matches 7 bases. The ends lost 4 bases at V and 6 bases at J; junction bases unmatched: 2. This CDR3 has 13 amino acids. The germline gives CDR1 MGHRA, CDR2 YSYEKL. The CDR3, as DNA: TGCGCCAGCAGCCGGCAGGGGGATGAAAAACTGTTTTTT. This gives the protein CASSRQGDEKLFF.

This clonotype was observed many times. V is TRBV12-3 or TRBV12-4 and J is TRBJ1-2; D call uncertain. V was shortened by 0 bases and J by 5 bases, with 10 bases between the two germline ends. The CDR3 contains 14 residues. DNA for the CDR3: TGTGCCAGCAGTTTAGCTTCAACGCTATATGGCTACACCTTC. Translation gives CASSLASTLYGYTF.

The chain joins TRBV20-1 to TRBJ2-7; D not resolved. V was clipped by 0 bases and J by 2 bases, with 5 bases between them. The CDR3 length is 12 residues. The germline V gene encodes CDR1 DFQATT and CDR2 SNEGSKA (reference sequence). CDR3 region: CSARDSAYEQYF. CDR3 DNA: TGCAGTGCTAGAGATTCTGCCTACGAGCAGTACTTC.

Only one count was recorded for this clonotype. Given a much more abundant clone one base away, this may be a read error. The chain recombines TRBV6-5 with TRBJ2-7; 10 nucleotides agree with TRBD1. CDR1 and CDR2 (germline): MNHEY, SVGAGI. The CDR3 runs 16 residues. CDR3 region: CAGSFDPGQGTYEQYF. The CDR3 nucleotides read TGTGCCGGCAGCTTCGATCCGGGACAGGGGACCTACGAGCAGTACTTC.

This clonotype was detected only a few times. The CDR3 sequence is CATSRDSYGYTF. DNA for the CDR3: TGTGCCACCAGCAGAGACAGCTATGGCTACACCTTC. The chain uses TRBV15 and TRBJ1-2; D remains ambiguous. Trimming stripped 0 bases from V and 4 bases from J, with 3 bases between. The CDR3 is made up of 12 amino acids. The germline V gene encodes CDR1 LNHNV and CDR2 YYDKDF (reference sequence).

The chain employs TRBV2 and TRBJ1-2, with unresolved D. Germline CDR1 is SNHLY and CDR2 is FYNNEI. The CDR3 has 12 amino acids. Trimming took off 6 bases at V and 3 bases at J, with 8 bases between the two ends. CDR3 amino acids: CASSQSDYGYTF. The CDR3 DNA sequence: TGTGCCAGCAGCCAGAGTGACTATGGCTACACCTTC.